This is a list of T cell receptor beta chains from one sample in a study of Graves' ophthalmopathy and Graves' hyperthyroidism. TCRdb fed the multiplex PCR reads into MiXCR, producing one record per CDR3 protein. Counted here are about 370,000 distinct CDR3 sequences, about 16% occurring once; the ten biggest clones make up 1.5% to 2%. The source material was peripheral blood. Receptors originate from a woman aged 18-35 years with Graves' ophthalmopathy. The CDR3 runs from the conserved cysteine through the conserved F or W. Each record gives: CDR3 length, V gene, clone size, J gene, D gene, CDR3 protein, CDR3 DNA. The D gene is left open where the match is weak. Some rows have no size entry. The others give once, few or many, or a class for an expanded clone.

16,TRBV6-5,many,TRBJ1-1,NA,CASSYSGGALNTEAFF,TGTGCCAGCAGTTACTCGGGGGGGGCCCTGAACACTGAAGCTTTCTTT
15,TRBV7-2,many,TRBJ2-5,TRBD2,CASSFALAGQETQYF,TGTGCCAGCAGCTTCGCCCTAGCGGGGCAAGAGACCCAGTACTTC
14,TRBV28,NA,TRBJ2-7,NA,CASSSEPLFREQYF,TGTGCCAGCAGTTCGGAACCTCTCTTTCGCGAGCAGTACTTC
15,TRBV6-5,many,TRBJ1-5,NA,CASSYWTGDNQPQHF,TGTGCCAGCAGTTACTGGACTGGGGACAATCAGCCCCAGCATTTT
14,TRBV12-3/TRBV12-4,many,TRBJ1-5,NA,CASSRGGGQLNQHF,TGTGCCAGCAGCCGGGGGGGAGGACAGCTCAACCAGCATTTT
15,TRBV12-3/TRBV12-4,many,TRBJ2-5,NA,CASSFSTGEGETQYF,TGTGCCAGCAGTTTTTCAACAGGGGAGGGGGAGACCCAGTACTTC
14,TRBV6-2/TRBV6-3,many,TRBJ1-1,NA,CASSYLGGNTEAFF,TGTGCCAGCAGTTATCTGGGGGGTAACACTGAAGCTTTCTTT
15,TRBV4-1,many,TRBJ2-4,TRBD1,CASSQGQGERNIQYF,TGCGCCAGCAGCCAAGGACAGGGGGAGAGAAACATTCAGTACTTC
14,TRBV15,many,TRBJ2-2,NA,CATRFWENTGELFF,TGTGCCACCAGGTTCTGGGAGAACACCGGGGAGCTGTTTTTT
14,TRBV13,many,TRBJ2-5,TRBD2,CASSLSGRPETQYF,TGTGCCAGCAGCCTGAGCGGGAGGCCAGAGACCCAGTACTTC
12,TRBV20-1,NA,TRBJ1-2,NA,CSPPAGETGYTF,TGCAGTCCGCCGGCGGGAGAGACTGGCTACACCTTC